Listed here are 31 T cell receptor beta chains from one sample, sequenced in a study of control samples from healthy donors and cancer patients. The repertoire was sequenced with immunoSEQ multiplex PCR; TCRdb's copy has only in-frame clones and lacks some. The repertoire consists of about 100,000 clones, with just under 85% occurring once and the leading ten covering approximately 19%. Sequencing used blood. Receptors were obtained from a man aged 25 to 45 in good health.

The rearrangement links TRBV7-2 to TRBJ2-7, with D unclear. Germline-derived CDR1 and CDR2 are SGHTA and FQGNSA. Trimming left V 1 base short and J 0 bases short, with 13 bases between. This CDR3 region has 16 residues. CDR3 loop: CASSLVGDTVSYEQYF. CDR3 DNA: TGTGCCAGCAGCTTAGTGGGTGACACCGTCTCCTACGAGCAGTACTTC.

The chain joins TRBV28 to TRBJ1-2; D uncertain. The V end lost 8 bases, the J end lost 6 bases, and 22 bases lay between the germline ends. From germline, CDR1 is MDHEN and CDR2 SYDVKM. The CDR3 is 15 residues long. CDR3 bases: TGTGCCAGCCCTTCCTTCACCCGGGGAACGGATGGCTACACCTTC. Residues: CASPSFTRGTDGYTF.

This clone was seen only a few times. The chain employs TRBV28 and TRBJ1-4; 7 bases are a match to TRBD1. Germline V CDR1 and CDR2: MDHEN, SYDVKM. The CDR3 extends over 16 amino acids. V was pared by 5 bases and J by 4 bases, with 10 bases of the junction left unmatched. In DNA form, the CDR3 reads TGTGCCAGCAGTCTCACCACCGGGACAGTTAATGAAAAACTGTTTTTT. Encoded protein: CASSLTTGTVNEKLFF.

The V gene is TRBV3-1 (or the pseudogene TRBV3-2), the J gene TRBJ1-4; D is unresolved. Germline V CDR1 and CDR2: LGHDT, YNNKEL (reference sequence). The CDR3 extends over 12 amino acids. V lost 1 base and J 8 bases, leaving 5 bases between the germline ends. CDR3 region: CASSQAREKLFF. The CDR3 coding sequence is TGTGCCAGCAGCCAAGCCCGGGAAAAACTGTTTTTT.

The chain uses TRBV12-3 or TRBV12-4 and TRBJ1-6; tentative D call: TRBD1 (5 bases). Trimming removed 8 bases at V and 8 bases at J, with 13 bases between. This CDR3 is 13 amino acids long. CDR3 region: CASRQDSYSPLHF. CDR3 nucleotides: TGTGCCAGCCGGCAAGACAGTTATTCACCCCTCCACTTT.

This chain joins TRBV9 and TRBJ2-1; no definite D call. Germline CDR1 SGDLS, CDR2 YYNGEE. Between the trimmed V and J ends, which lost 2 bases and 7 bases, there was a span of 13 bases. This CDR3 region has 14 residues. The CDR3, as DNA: TGTGCCAGCAGCGTTCAGATTCTAGGGAATGAGCAGTTCTTC. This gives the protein CASSVQILGNEQFF.

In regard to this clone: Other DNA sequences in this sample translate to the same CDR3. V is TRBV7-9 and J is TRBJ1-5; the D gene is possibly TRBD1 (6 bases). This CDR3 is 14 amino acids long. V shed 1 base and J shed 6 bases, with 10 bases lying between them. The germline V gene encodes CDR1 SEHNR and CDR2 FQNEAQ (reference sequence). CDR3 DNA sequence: TGTGCCAGCAGCTTAGAAGGGGGGGGTCAGCCCCAGCATTTT. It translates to CASSLEGGGQPQHF.

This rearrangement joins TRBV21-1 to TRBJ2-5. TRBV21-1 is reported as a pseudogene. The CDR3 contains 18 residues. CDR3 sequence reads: CASSKPRPRGREEETQYF. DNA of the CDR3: TGTGCCAGCAGCAAGCCGAGGCCTCGGGGGCGCGAGGAAGAGACCCAGTACTTC.

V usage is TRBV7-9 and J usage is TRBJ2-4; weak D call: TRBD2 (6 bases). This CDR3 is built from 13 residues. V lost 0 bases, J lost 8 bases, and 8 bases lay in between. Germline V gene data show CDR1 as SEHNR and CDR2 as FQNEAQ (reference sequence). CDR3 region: CASSLAGGDIQYF. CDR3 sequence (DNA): TGTGCCAGCAGCTTAGCCGGGGGAGACATTCAGTACTTC.

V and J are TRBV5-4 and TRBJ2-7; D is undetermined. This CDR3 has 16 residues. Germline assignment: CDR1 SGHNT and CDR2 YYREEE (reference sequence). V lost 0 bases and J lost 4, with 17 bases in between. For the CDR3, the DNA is TGTGCCAGCAGCTTGGATTCTTCGCGTTCGAGTTACGAGCAGTACTTC. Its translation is CASSLDSSRSSYEQYF.

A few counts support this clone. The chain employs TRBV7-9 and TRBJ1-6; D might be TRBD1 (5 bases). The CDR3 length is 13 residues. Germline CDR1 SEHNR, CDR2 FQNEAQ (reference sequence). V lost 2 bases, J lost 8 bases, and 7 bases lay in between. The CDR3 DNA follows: TGTGCCAGCAGCTTAATCAGGGATTCACCCCTCCACTTT. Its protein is CASSLIRDSPLHF.

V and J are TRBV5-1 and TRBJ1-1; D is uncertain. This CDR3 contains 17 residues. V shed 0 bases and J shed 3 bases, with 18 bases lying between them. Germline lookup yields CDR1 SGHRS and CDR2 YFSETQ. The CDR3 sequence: CASSLALVQYRDTEAFF. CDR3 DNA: TGCGCCAGCAGCTTGGCCCTCGTACAGTATAGGGACACTGAAGCTTTCTTT.

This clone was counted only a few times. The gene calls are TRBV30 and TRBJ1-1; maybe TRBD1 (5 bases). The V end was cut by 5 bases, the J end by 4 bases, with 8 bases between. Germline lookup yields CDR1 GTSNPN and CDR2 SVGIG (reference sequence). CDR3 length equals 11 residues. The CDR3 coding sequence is TGTGCCTGGGGGCAGGGCACTGAAGCTTTCTTT. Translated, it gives CAWGQGTEAFF.

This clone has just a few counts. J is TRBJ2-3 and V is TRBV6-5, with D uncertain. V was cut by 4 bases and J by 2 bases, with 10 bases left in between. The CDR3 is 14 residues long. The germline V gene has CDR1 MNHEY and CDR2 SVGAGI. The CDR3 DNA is TGTGCCAGCAGTTTGACGGGCCTCACAGATACGCAGTATTTT. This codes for CASSLTGLTDTQYF.

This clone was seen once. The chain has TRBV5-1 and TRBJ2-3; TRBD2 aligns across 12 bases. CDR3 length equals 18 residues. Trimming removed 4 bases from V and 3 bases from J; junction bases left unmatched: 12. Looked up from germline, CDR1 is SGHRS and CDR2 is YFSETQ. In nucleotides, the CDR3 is TGCGCCAGCAGCATCGGACTAGCGGGGCAAGTGGGTACAGATACGCAGTATTTT. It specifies CASSIGLAGQVGTDTQYF.

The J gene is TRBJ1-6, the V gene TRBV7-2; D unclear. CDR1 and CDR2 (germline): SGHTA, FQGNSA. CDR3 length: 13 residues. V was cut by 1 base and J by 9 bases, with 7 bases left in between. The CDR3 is CASSLDPSSPLHF. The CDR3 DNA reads TGTGCCAGCAGCTTAGATCCAAGTTCACCCCTCCACTTT.

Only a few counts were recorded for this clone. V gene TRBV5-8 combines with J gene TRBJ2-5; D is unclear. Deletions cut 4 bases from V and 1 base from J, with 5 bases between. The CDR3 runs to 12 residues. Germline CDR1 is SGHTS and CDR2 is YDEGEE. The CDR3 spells CASSGRQETQYF. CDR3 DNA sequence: TGTGCCAGCAGCGGACGCCAAGAGACCCAGTACTTC. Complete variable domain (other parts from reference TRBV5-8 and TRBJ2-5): EAGVTQSPTHLIKTRGQQATLRCSPISGHTSVYWYQQALGLGLQFLLWYDEGEERNRGNFPPRFSGRQFPNYSSELNVNALELEDSALYLCASSGRQETQYFGPGTRLLVL.

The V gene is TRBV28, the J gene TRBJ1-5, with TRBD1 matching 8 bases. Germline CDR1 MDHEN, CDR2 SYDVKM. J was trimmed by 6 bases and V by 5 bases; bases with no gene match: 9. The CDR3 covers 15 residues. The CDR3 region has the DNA TGTGCCAGCAGTACTGACAGGGGCCAGGGTCAGCCCCAGCATTTT. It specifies CASSTDRGQGQPQHF.

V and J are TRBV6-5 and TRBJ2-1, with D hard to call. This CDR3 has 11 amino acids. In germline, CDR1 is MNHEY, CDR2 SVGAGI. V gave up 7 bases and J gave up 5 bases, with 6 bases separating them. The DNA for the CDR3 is TGTGCCAGCACTAACCACAATGAGCAGTTCTTC. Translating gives CASTNHNEQFF.

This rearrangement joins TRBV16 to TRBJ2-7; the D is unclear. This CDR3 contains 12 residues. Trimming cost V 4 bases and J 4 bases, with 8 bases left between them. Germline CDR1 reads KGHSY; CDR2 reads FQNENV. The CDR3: CASSLDNYEQYF. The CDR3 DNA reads TGTGCCAGCAGCCTCGACAATTACGAGCAGTACTTC.

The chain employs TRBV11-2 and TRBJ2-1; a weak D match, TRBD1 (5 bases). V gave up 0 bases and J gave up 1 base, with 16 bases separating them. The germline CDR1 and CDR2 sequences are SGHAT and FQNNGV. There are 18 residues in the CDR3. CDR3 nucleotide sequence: TGTGCCAGCAGCTTAGAGCTAGGGGTGGAGTTGTCCTACAATGAGCAGTTCTTC. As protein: CASSLELGVELSYNEQFF.

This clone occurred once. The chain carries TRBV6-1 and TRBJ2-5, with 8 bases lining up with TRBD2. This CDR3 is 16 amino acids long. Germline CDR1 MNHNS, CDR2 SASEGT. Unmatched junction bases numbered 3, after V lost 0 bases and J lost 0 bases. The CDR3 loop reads CASSEAQAGDQETQYF. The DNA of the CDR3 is TGTGCCAGCAGTGAAGCTCAAGCGGGGGACCAAGAGACCCAGTACTTC.

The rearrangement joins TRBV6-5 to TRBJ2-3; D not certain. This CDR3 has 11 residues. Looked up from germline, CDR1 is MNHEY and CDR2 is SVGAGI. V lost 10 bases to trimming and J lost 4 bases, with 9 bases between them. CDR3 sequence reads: CATRYADTQYF. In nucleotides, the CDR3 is TGTGCCACAAGGTACGCAGATACGCAGTATTTT.

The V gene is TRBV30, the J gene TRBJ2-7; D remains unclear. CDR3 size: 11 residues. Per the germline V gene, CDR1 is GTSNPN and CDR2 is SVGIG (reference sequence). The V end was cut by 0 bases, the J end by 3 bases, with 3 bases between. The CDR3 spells CAWSVGYEQYF. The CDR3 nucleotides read TGTGCCTGGAGTGTCGGCTACGAGCAGTACTTC.

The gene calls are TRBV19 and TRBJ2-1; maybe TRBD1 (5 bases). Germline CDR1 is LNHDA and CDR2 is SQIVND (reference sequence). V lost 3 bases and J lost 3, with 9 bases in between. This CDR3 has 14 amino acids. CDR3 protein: CASSIQGNYNEQFF. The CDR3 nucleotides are TGTGCCAGTAGTATCCAGGGTAACTACAATGAGCAGTTCTTC.

CDR3: CASSLAQTGEQFF. The CDR3 nucleotides read TGTGCCAGCAGCTTAGCGCAGACCGGGGAGCAGTTCTTC. The chain is built from TRBV7-7 and TRBJ2-1, with D hard to call. V lost 0 bases and J 10 bases, leaving 10 bases between the germline ends. The germline V gene encodes CDR1 SSHAT and CDR2 FNYEAQ (reference sequence). The CDR3 runs 13 residues.

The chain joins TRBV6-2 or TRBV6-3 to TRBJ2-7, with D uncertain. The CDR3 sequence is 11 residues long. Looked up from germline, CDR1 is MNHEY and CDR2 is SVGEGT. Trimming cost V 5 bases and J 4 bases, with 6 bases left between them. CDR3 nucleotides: TGTGCCAGCAGTGTAGGGTACGAGCAGTACTTC. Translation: CASSVGYEQYF.

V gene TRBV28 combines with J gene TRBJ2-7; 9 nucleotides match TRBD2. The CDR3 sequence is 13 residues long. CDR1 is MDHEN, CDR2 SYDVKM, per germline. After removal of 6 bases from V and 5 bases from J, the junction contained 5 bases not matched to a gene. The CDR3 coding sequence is TGTGCCAGCAGGACTAGCGGTACACACGAGCAGTACTTC. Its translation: CASRTSGTHEQYF.

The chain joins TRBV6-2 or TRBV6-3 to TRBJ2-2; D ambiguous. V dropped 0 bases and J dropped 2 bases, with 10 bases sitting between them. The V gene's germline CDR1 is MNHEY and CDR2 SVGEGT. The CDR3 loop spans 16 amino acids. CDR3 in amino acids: CASSYSYTVNTGELFF. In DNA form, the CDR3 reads TGTGCCAGCAGTTACTCGTATACAGTAAACACCGGGGAGCTGTTTTTT.

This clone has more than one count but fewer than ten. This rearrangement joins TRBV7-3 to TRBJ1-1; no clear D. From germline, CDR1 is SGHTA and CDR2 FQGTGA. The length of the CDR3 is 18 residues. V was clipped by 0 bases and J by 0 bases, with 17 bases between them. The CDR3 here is CASSLTAAGSRMNTEAFF. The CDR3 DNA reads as TGTGCCAGCAGCTTAACCGCAGCGGGCTCCCGGATGAACACTGAAGCTTTCTTT. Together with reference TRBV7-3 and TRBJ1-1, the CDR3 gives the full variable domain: GAGVSQTPSNKVTEKGKYVELRCDPISGHTALYWYRQSLGQGPEFLIYFQGTGAADDSGLPNDRFFAVRPEGSVSTLKIQRTERGDSAVYLCASSLTAAGSRMNTEAFFGQGTRLTVV.

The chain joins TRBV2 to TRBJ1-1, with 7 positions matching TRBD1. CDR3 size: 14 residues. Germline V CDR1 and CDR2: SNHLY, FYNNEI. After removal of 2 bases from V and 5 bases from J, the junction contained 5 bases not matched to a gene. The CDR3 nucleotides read TGTGCCAGCAGTGAAAGGCAGGGGGGGACTGAAGCTTTCTTT. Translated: CASSERQGGTEAFF.